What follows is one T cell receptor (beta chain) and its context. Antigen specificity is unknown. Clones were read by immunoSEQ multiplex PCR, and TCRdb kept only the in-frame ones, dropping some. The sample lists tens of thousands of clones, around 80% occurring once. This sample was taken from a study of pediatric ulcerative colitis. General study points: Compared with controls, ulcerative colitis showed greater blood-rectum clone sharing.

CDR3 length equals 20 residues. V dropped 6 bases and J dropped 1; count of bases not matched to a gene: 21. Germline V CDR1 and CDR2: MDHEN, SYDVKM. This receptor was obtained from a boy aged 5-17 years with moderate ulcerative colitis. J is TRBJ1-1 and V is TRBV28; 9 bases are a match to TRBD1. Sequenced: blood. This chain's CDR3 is CASSQTGGGRYPRPNTEAFF. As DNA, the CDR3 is TGTGCCAGCAGCCAAACAGGGGGCGGTCGTTACCCTCGCCCGAACACTGAAGCTTTCTTT.